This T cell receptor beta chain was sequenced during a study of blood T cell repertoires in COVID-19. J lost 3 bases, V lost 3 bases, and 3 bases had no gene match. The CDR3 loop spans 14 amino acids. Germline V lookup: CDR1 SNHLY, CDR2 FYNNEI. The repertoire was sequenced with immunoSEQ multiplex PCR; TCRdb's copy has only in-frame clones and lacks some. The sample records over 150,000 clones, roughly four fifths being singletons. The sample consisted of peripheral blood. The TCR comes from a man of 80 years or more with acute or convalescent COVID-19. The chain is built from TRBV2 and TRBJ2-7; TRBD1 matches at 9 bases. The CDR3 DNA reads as TGTGCCAGCAGTGATAGGGACAGGGACTACGAGCAGTACGTC. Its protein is CASSDRDRDYEQYV.